These T cell receptor beta chains were read from a single sample in a study of T cells in localized non-small cell lung cancer. Some clones are missing from TCRdb's copy, which holds only in-frame ones; the method was immunoSEQ multiplex PCR. The table records around 64,000 clones, 81% of them present only once. The source material was PBMCs, sampled before any cancer treatment. Receptor source: a man between 40 and 70 years old with stage II lung adenocarcinoma. The CDR3 runs from the conserved cysteine through the conserved F or W. Each record gives: D gene, J gene, clone size, V gene, CDR3 DNA, CDR3 protein. The D gene is left open where the match is weak. For some rows the clone size is stated as once, few or many, or as a class when expanded; others skip it.

TRBD2 | TRBJ2-5 | NA | TRBV4-1 | TGCGCCAGCAGCCAAGATCCCAGCGGGAGTTTTCTCCCGACCCAGTACTTC | CASSQDPSGSFLPTQYF
TRBD1 | TRBJ2-3 | NA | TRBV7-6 | TGTGCCAGCAGCTCCAGACAGGGCCGAGTCACAGATACGCAGTATTTT | CASSSRQGRVTDTQYF
NA | TRBJ1-2 | NA | TRBV7-9 | TGTGCCAGCAGCCCCCGGACGGATGGCTACACCTTC | CASSPRTDGYTF
TRBD2 | TRBJ2-2 | few | TRBV5-1 | TGCGCCAGCAGCTTACGGACTAGTAGCGCCACCGGGGAGCTGTTTTTT | CASSLRTSSATGELFF
NA | TRBJ2-1 | NA | TRBV7-2 | TGTGCCAGCAGCTGGGGACTCTACGGAAATGTTGAGCAGTTCTTC | CASSWGLYGNVEQFF
NA | TRBJ2-2 | NA | TRBV7-8 | TGTGCCAGCAGCTTAAGAAGTGGGGAGCTGTTTTTT | CASSLRSGELFF
TRBD2 | TRBJ2-7 | NA | TRBV19 | TGTGCCAGTAGTATAGTAGGCGGGGGGCGCAGCCACGAGCAGTACTTC | CASSIVGGGRSHEQYF
NA | TRBJ1-4 | NA | TRBV5-1 | TGCGCCAGCAGCTTGGGGACAGCTAATGAAAAACTGTTTTTT | CASSLGTANEKLFF
NA | TRBJ2-1 | NA | TRBV6-5 | TGTGCCAGCAGTAGTGGGACGGGTTACAATGAGCAGTTCTTC | CASSSGTGYNEQFF
NA | TRBJ2-3 | NA | TRBV5-1 | TGCGCCAGCACCCTTTCAGGAGGTGCAGATACGCAGTATTTT | CASTLSGGADTQYF
NA | TRBJ2-7 | NA | TRBV2 | TGTGCCAGCAGTGTTCCGGGACATGCCTACGAGCAGTACTTC | CASSVPGHAYEQYF
TRBD1 | TRBJ1-4 | NA | TRBV5-1 | TGCGCCAGCAGCCCGGGACAGGGGGCGCGGGCGGCTGAAAAACTGTTTTTT | CASSPGQGARAAEKLFF
NA | TRBJ2-1 | NA | TRBV15 | TGTGCCACCAGTATCTCCGCAGTCCATGAGCAGTTCTTC | CATSISAVHEQFF
NA | TRBJ1-5 | NA | TRBV6-1 | TGTGCCAGCAGCACAGTTAGCAATCAGCCCCAGCATTTT | CASSTVSNQPQHF
NA | TRBJ2-1 | NA | TRBV5-1 | TGCGCCAGCAGCTTGGAGGGGACCTCCTACAATGAGCAGTTCTTC | CASSLEGTSYNEQFF
TRBD1 | TRBJ1-2 | few | TRBV6-1 | TGTGCCAGCATCTTCCGGGACAGGGATAACGGCTACACCTTC | CASIFRDRDNGYTF
NA | TRBJ1-5 | NA | TRBV11-2 | TGTGCCAGCAGCCTGGGGTTAAATGGGCCCCAGCATTTT | CASSLGLNGPQHF
NA | TRBJ1-2 | NA | TRBV9 | TGTGCCAGCAGCCCTAGGGGAGGGGACCCCGTCTCCCGCTATGGCTACACCTTC | CASSPRGGDPVSRYGYTF
NA | TRBJ1-2 | NA | TRBV5-1 | TGCGCCAGCAGCTATGGGGCGATACAGGGTACCTATGGCTACACCTTC | CASSYGAIQGTYGYTF
TRBD2 | TRBJ2-1 | NA | TRBV9 | TGTGCCAGCAGCGAGGGAGCTAGCGGGAGGGGAGAGCAGTTCTTC | CASSEGASGRGEQFF
TRBD1 | TRBJ1-2 | NA | TRBV6-5 | TGTGCCAGCAGTTACTCCGCGGGACAGAACTATGGCTACACCTTC | CASSYSAGQNYGYTF
NA | TRBJ1-2 | few | TRBV19 | TGTGCCATTTCGTCACGGGGAGCCTATGGCTACACCTTC | CAISSRGAYGYTF
NA | TRBJ1-2 | NA | TRBV5-5 | TGTGCCAGCAGCTTGTCAGGGGTCCTGACCGATAACTATGGCTACACCTTC | CASSLSGVLTDNYGYTF
TRBD2 | TRBJ2-2 | NA | TRBV9 | TGTGCCAGCAGCCCCGGGACTAGCGGTCACACCGGGGAGCTGTTTTTT | CASSPGTSGHTGELFF
NA | TRBJ1-3 | NA | TRBV15 | TGTGCCACCAGCAGAGATCGTACAAGTGGAAACACCATATATTTT | CATSRDRTSGNTIYF